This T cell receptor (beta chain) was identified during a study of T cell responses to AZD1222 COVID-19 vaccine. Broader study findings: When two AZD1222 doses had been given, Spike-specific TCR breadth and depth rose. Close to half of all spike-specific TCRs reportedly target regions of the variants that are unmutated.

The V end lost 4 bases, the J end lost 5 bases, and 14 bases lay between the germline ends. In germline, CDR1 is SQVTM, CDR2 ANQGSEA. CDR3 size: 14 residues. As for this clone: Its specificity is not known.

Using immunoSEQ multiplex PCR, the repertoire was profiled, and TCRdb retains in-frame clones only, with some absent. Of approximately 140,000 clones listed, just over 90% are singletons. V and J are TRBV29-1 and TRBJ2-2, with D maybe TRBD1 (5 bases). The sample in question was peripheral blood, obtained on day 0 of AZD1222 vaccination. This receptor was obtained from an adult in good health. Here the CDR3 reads CSVGSGLETGELFF. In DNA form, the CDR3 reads TGCAGCGTTGGGTCAGGGTTAGAAACCGGGGAGCTGTTTTTT.